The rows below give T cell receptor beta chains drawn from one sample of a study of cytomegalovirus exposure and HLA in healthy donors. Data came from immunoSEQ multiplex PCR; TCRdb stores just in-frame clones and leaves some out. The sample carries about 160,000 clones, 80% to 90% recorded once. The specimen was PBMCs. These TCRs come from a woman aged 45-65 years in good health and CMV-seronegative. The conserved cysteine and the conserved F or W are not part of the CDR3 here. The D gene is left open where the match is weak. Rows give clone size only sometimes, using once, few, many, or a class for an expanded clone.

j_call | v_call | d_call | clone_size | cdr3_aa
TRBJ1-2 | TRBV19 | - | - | ASSIGGSSRGYT
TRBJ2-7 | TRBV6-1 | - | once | ASSEVWDFSYEQY
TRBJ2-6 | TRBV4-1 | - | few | ASSQDLGSGANVLT
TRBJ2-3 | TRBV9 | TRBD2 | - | ASSTSGSQDTQY
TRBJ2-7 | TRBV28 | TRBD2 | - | ASSSGLTGTRSNEQY
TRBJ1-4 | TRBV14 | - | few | ASSQDVGVRRGEKLF
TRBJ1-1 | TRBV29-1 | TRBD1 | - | SVMTGGDTEAF
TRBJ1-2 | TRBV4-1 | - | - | ASSLSIAAASNYGYT
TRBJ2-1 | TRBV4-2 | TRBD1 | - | ASSEGTGGAEQF
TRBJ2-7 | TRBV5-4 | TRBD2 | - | ASTGAGGGEQY
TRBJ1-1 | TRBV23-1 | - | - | AVSGNTEAF
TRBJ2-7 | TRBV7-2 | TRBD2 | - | ASSPAGVLAGAYEQY
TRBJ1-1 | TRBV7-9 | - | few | ASSPPAYAGGAF
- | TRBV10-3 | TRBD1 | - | AISDRGQGHYEQY
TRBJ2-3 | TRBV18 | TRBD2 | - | ASSPPVGLAGATRTSTDTQY
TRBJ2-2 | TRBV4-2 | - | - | ASSQLQGTGELF
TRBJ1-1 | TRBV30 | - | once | AWGGMNTEAF
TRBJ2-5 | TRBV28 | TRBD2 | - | ASRGGLAGGETQY
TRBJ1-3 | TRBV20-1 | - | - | SAGPGNTIY
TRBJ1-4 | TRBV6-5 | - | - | ASSLNRVNEKLF
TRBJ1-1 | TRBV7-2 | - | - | ASSFGSTEAF
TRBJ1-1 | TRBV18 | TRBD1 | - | ASSPSIIQGRGTEAF
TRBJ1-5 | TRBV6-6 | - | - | ASSYLNSNQPQH
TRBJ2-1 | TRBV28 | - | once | ASSLVLATKSEQF
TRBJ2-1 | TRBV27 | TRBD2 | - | ASSSPSGEQF
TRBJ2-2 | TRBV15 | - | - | ATSRDGSAGELF
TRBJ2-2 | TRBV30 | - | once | AWSRGGSGELF